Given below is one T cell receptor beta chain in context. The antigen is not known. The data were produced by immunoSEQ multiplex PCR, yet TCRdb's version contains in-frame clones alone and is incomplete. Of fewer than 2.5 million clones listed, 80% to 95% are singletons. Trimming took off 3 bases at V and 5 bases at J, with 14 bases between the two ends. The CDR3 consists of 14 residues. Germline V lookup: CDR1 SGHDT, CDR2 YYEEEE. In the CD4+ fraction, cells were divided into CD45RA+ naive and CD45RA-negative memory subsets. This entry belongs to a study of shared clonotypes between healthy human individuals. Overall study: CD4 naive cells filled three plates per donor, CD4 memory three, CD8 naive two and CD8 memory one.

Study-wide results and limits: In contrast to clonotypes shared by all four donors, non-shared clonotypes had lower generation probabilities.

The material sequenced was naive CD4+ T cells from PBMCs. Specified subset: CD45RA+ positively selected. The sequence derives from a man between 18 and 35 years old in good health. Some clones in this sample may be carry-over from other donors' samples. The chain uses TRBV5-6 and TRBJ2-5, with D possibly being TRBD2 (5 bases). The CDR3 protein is CASSYRGSGETQYF. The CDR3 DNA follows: TGTGCCAGCAGCTATCGAGGGAGCGGTGAGACCCAGTACTTC. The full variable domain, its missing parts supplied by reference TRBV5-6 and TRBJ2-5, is DAGVTQSPTHLIKTRGQQVTLRCSPKSGHDTVSWYQQALGQGPQFIFQYYEEEERQRGNFPDRFSGHQFPNYSSELNVNALLLGDSALYLCASSYRGSGETQYFGPGTRLLVL.